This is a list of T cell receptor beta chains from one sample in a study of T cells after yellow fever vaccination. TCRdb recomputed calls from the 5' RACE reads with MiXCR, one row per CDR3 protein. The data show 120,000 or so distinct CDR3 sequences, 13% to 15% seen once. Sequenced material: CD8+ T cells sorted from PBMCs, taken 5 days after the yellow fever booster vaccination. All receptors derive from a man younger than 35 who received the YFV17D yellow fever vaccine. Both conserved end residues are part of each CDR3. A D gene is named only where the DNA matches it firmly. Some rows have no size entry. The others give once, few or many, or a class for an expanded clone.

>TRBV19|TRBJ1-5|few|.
CASSKLGVLGNGNQPQHF
TGTGCCAGTAGTAAGTTGGGTGTGTTGGGGAACGGGAATCAGCCCCAGCATTTT
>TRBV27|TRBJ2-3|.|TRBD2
CASSLLGGLPDTQYF
TGTGCCAGCAGTTTATTGGGGGGGTTACCAGATACGCAGTATTTT
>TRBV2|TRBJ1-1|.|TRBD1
CASSERPGGSPEAFF
TGTGCCAGCAGTGAAAGGCCAGGGGGTTCGCCTGAAGCTTTCTTT
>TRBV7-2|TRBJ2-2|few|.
CASSLAEITGELFF
TGTGCCAGCAGCTTAGCGGAGATTACCGGGGAGCTGTTTTTT
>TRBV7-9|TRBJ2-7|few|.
CASSPIGGYEQYF
TGTGCCAGCAGCCCCATAGGGGGTTACGAGCAGTACTTC
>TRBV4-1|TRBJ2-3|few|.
CASSQITRITDTQYF
TGCGCCAGCAGCCAAATAACACGGATCACAGATACGCAGTATTTT
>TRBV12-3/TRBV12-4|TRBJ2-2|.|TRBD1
CASSRPRGQKTGELFF
TGTGCCAGCAGCCGACCTCGGGGACAGAAGACCGGGGAGCTGTTTTTT
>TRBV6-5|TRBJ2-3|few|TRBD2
CASSHSPGLEVPDTQYF
TGTGCCAGCAGCCACAGCCCGGGACTAGAAGTGCCAGATACGCAGTATTTT
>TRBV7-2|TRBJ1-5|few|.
CASSLAGEGQPQHF
TGTGCCAGCAGCTTGGCGGGGGAGGGTCAGCCCCAGCATTTT
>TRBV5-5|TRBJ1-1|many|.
CASSFRAKNTEAFF
TGTGCCAGCAGCTTCAGGGCCAAGAACACTGAAGCTTTCTTT
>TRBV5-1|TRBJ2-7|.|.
CASSLEATGRYEQYF
TGCGCCAGCAGCTTGGAGGCCACGGGCAGATACGAGCAGTACTTC
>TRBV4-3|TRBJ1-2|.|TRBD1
CASSQDFRSFQGDYGYTF
TGCGCCAGCAGCCAAGACTTTAGGTCGTTTCAGGGGGACTATGGCTACACCTTC
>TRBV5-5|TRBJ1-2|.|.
CASSLGGLIVGYTF
TGTGCCAGCAGCTTGGGCGGCCTGATAGTCGGCTACACCTTC
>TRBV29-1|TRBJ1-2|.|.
CSVAGNDYGYTF
TGCAGCGTCGCCGGTAACGACTATGGCTACACCTTC
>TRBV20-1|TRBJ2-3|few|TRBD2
CSAPSRGGRRTQYF
TGCAGTGCTCCCTCACGGGGGGGCCGTCGAACGCAGTATTTT
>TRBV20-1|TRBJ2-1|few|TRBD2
CSAASGGATAHNEQFF
TGCAGTGCTGCTAGCGGGGGGGCTACTGCCCACAATGAGCAGTTCTTC
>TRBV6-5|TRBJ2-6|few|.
CASSYSRGAGANVLTF
TGTGCCAGCAGTTACTCACGGGGGGCAGGGGCCAACGTCCTGACTTTC
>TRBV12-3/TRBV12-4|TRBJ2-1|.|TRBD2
CASPPSGGASNEQFF
TGTGCCAGCCCCCCTAGCGGGGGGGCGTCCAATGAGCAGTTCTTC
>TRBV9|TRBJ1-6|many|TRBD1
CASSSRDRLNSPLHF
TGTGCCAGCAGCTCCCGGGACAGGTTAAATTCACCCCTCCACTTT
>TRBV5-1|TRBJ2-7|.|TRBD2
CASSLVSGEFYEQYF
TGCGCCAGCAGCTTGGTTAGCGGGGAATTCTACGAGCAGTACTTC
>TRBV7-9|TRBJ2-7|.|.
CASSSRAPSYEQYF
TGTGCCAGCAGCTCCCGGGCCCCCTCCTACGAGCAGTACTTC
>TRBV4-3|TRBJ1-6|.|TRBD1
CASSQDDRGSSPLHF
TGCGCCAGCAGCCAAGACGACAGGGGAAGTTCACCCCTCCACTTT
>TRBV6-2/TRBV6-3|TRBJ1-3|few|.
CASSYPGNTIYF
TGTGCCAGCAGTTACCCGGGAAACACCATATATTTT
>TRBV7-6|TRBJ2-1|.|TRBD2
CASSKLAGLDNEQFF
TGTGCCAGCAGCAAACTAGCGGGGCTAGACAATGAGCAGTTCTTC
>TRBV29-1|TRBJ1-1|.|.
CSVSYMNTEAFF
TGCAGCGTGTCATATATGAACACTGAAGCTTTCTTT
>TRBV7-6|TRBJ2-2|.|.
CASSFSMYGELFF
TGTGCCAGCAGCTTCTCCATGTACGGGGAGCTGTTTTTT
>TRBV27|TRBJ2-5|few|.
CASSPLAHSQETQYF
TGTGCCAGCAGTCCCCTAGCGCATTCCCAAGAGACCCAGTACTTC
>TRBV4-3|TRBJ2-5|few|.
CASSQDGGETQYF
TGCGCCAGCAGCCAAGATGGCGGAGAGACCCAGTACTTC
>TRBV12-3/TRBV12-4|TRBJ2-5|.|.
CASSTGHYETQYF
TGTGCCAGCAGTACGGGCCATTATGAGACCCAGTACTTC
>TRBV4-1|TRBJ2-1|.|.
CASSQDLGVGSEQFF
TGCGCCAGCAGCCAAGATTTGGGGGTGGGTAGTGAGCAGTTCTTC
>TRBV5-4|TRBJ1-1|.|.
CASRVENTEAFF
TGTGCCAGCAGGGTAGAGAACACTGAAGCTTTCTTT
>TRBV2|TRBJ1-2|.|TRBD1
CASSVQGADGYTF
TGTGCCAGCAGCGTACAGGGGGCGGATGGCTACACCTTC
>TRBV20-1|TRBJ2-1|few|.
CSARRVREQFF
TGCAGTGCTAGACGGGTGCGGGAACAGTTCTTC
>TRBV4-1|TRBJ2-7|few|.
CASSQNPSYEQYF
TGCGCCAGCAGCCAAAATCCCTCCTACGAGCAGTACTTC
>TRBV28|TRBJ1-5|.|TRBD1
CASSLYRGLDQPQHF
TGTGCCAGCAGTTTGTACAGGGGGCTGGATCAGCCCCAGCATTTT
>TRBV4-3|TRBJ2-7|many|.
CASSRGQGRSFSYEQYF
TGCGCCAGCAGCCGCGGTCAGGGGAGGTCTTTTTCGTACGAGCAGTACTTC
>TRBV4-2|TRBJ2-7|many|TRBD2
CASSPLTSGGYEQYF
TGTGCCAGCAGCCCCCTAACTAGCGGGGGGTACGAGCAGTACTTC
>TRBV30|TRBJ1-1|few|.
CAWSGGYTEAFF
TGTGCCTGGAGTGGTGGTTACACTGAAGCTTTCTTT
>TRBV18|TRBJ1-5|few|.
CASSLLGEAQHF
TGTGCCAGCTCACTGCTGGGAGAGGCCCAGCATTTT
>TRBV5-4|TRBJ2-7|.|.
CASSLGQGVSYEQYF
TGTGCCAGCAGCTTGGGCCAGGGAGTATCCTACGAGCAGTACTTC
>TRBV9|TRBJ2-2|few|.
CASSVPSEGPNTGELFF
TGTGCCAGCAGCGTACCGTCTGAGGGACCTAACACCGGGGAGCTGTTTTTT
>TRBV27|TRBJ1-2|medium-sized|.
CASSLSDGYGYTF
TGTGCCAGCAGTTTATCTGACGGCTATGGCTACACCTTC
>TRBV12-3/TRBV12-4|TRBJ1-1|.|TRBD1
CASSETGRGTEAFF
TGTGCCAGCAGCGAGACAGGGAGGGGAACTGAAGCTTTCTTT
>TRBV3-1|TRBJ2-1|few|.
CASSPAGSSVYNEQFF
TGTGCCAGCAGCCCGGCGGGGTCTAGCGTGTACAATGAGCAGTTCTTC
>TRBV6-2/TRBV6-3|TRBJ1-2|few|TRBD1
CASSPNRQGWYGYTF
TGTGCCAGCAGCCCGAATCGACAGGGATGGTATGGCTACACCTTC
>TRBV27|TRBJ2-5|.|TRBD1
CASSLGTGAVETQYF
TGTGCCAGCAGTTTAGGGACAGGGGCCGTTGAGACCCAGTACTTC
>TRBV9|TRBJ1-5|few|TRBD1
CASSEGGQGFGQPQHF
TGTGCCAGCAGCGAGGGGGGACAGGGGTTTGGTCAGCCCCAGCATTTT
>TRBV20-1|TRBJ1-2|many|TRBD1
CSARDSAQGNYGYTF
TGCAGTGCTAGAGATTCGGCACAGGGGAACTATGGCTACACCTTC
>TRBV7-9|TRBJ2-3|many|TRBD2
CASSSSGTSTDTQYF
TGTGCCAGCAGCTCGAGCGGGACTAGCACAGATACGCAGTATTTT
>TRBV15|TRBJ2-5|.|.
CATSSGRDQETQYF
TGTGCCACCAGCAGCGGACGGGACCAAGAGACCCAGTACTTC